This T cell receptor (beta chain) was recovered during a study of shared clonotypes between healthy human individuals. As for the study in general: Each donor contributed plates that comprised three CD4 naive, three CD4 memory, two CD8 naive and one CD8 memory.

Libraries were prepared by immunoSEQ multiplex PCR; TCRdb keeps only in-frame clonotypes and omits some of them. The profile covers about a million clones, with 60% to 80% appearing a single time and approximately 0.9% taken by the ten largest. There were only Caucasian adults among the donors, and all lived in Nashville, Tennessee. Worth noting for this clone: Antigen unknown. The same CDR3 is also encoded by other DNA sequences in this sample.

CDR1 is MNHNS, CDR2 SASEGT, per germline. Unmatched junction bases numbered 5, after V lost 6 bases and J lost 7 bases. This CDR3 contains 13 residues. Study conclusions and caveats: The expectation was that sequencing depth would affect clonotype sharing among donors. Across a handful of donors, naive CD4 shared 5% to 6.5%, naive CD8 less than 4%, memory CD4 about 2.5%, memory CD8 about 0.4%.

The sequencing sample was made of memory CD4+ T cells from PBMCs. As to subset: CD45RA-negative fraction. The V gene is TRBV6-1, the J gene TRBJ1-5; TRBD1 matches at 8 bases. This TCR came from a man aged 18 to 29 in good health. Some clones in this sample may be carry-over from other donors' samples. Here the CDR3 reads CASSRTGLQPQHF. CDR3 bases: TGTGCCAGCAGCCGGACAGGGCTCCAGCCCCAGCATTTT.